This TCR beta chain derives from a study of T cells in Graves' hyperthyroidism and ophthalmopathy. TCR beta CDR3 sequences were amplified from RNA transcripts. The HTBI primer set was used in a first-round RT-PCR of the TCR CDR3. From the multiplex PCR reads, TCRdb called clonotypes with MiXCR, one entry per CDR3 protein. Of over 650,000 distinct CDR3 sequences listed, 45% are singletons. Germline trimming cut 3 bases from V and 5 bases from J; bases unmatched to any gene: 8. This CDR3 has 16 amino acids. Germline V gene sequence: CDR1 DFQATT, CDR2 SNEGSKA (reference sequence). Exclusions: uncontrolled infection, other autoimmune disease, pregnancy, lactation.

This clonotype originated in an adult man with Graves' disease, either hyperthyroidism or ophthalmopathy (not recorded which). The sequenced material came from peripheral blood or thyroid tissue (not recorded which). The rearrangement uses TRBV20-1 and TRBJ2-5, with 14 positions matching TRBD2. The CDR3 sequence is CSARAGTSGRGETQYF. The CDR3 DNA reads TGCAGTGCTAGGGCCGGGACTAGCGGGAGAGGGGAGACCCAGTACTTC.